Listed below are T cell receptor beta chains from one sample, sequenced in a study of blood T cell repertoires in COVID-19. Using immunoSEQ multiplex PCR, the repertoire was profiled, and TCRdb retains in-frame clones only, with some absent. The sample yields more than 100,000 clones, about nine tenths seen once. What was sequenced was peripheral blood. The source of these receptors is a woman aged 70-85 years with acute or convalescent COVID-19. Both conserved end residues are part of each CDR3. A D gene is named only where the DNA matches it firmly. Clone size is not always given. Where it is, it says once, few, many or a class for expanded clones.

size	V	D	J	CDR3	DNA
NA	TRBV6-1	NA	TRBJ1-1	CASTGEVNTEAFF	TGTGCCAGCACCGGAGAAGTGAACACTGAAGCTTTCTTT
few	TRBV9	TRBD1	TRBJ1-2	CASSAPTGDEANYGYTF	TGTGCCAGCAGCGCTCCTACAGGGGACGAAGCTAACTATGGCTACACCTTC
NA	TRBV11-3	NA	TRBJ1-1	CASSFQSNTEAFF	TGTGCCAGCAGCTTCCAGTCGAACACTGAAGCTTTCTTT
once	TRBV30	TRBD1	TRBJ1-6	CAWSMGQYNSPLHF	TGTGCCTGGAGTATGGGACAGTATAATTCACCCCTCCACTTT
few	TRBV2	NA	TRBJ1-5	CASSVRDTYQPQHF	TGTGCCAGCAGTGTCCGGGACACTTATCAGCCCCAGCATTTT
NA	TRBV28	TRBD1	TRBJ2-7	CASSLPGTVTTYEQYF	TGTGCCAGCAGTTTGCCCGGGACAGTGACTACCTACGAGCAGTACTTC
once	TRBV3-1/TRBV3-2	NA	TRBJ2-3	CASSQGRDFTDTQYF	TGTGCCAGCAGCCAAGGGAGGGACTTCACAGATACGCAGTATTTT
NA	TRBV24-1	TRBD1	TRBJ1-5	CATSEGTDYSNQPQHF	TGTGCCACCAGTGAAGGGACAGACTATAGCAATCAGCCCCAGCATTTT
NA	TRBV2	TRBD1	TRBJ1-1	CASRRTGGRTEAFF	TGTGCCAGCAGGCGGACAGGGGGCCGCACTGAAGCTTTCTTT
NA	TRBV3-1/TRBV3-2	NA	TRBJ1-2	CASKRDISTYGYTF	TGTGCCAGCAAACGGGACATCTCAACCTATGGCTACACCTTC
NA	TRBV11-2	TRBD2	TRBJ2-1	CASRPRLAGGHNEQFF	TGTGCCAGCAGACCAAGACTAGCGGGGGGGCACAATGAGCAGTTCTTC
NA	TRBV5-6	NA	TRBJ1-2	CASSSDSGHWGYTF	TGTGCCAGCAGCTCGGACAGTGGGCACTGGGGCTACACCTTC
NA	TRBV28	TRBD1	TRBJ1-5	CAAGVSGTGWQRNQPQHF	TGTGCCGCCGGGGTGTCCGGGACAGGGTGGCAGAGAAATCAGCCCCAGCATTTT